These T cell receptor beta chains were read from a single sample in a study of radiotherapy plus CTLA-4 blockade in lung cancer. Sequencing used immunoSEQ multiplex PCR; TCRdb keeps in-frame clones, though not all of them. The sample carries 70,000 to 90,000 clones, 84% recorded once. The material was peripheral blood, obtained from a patient treated with radiotherapy plus ipilimumab. The receptors originated from a human donor with non-small cell lung cancer who had stable disease on radiotherapy plus ipilimumab. CDR3s include the opening cysteine and the closing phenylalanine or tryptophan. A D gene is named only where the DNA matches it firmly. The size of a clone is reported for some rows only, either as once, few or many, or as a class for expanded clones.

V gene: TRBV18; J gene: TRBJ2-1; D gene: NA; clone size: NA; CDR3 DNA: TGTGCCAGCTCACTGGGTTCTCACAATGAGCAGTTCTTC; CDR3 protein: CASSLGSHNEQFF
V gene: TRBV29-1; J gene: TRBJ2-2; D gene: NA; clone size: NA; CDR3 DNA: TGCAGCTTTGCCCGGGACACCCACACCGGGGAGCTGTTTTTT; CDR3 protein: CSFARDTHTGELFF
V gene: TRBV5-4; J gene: TRBJ2-5; D gene: TRBD2; clone size: NA; CDR3 DNA: TGTGCCAGCAGCTTGCCTAGCGGGGCTCAAGAGACCCAGTACTTC; CDR3 protein: CASSLPSGAQETQYF
V gene: TRBV28; J gene: TRBJ1-2; D gene: TRBD1; clone size: NA; CDR3 DNA: TGTGCCACCCTTGGGACAGCCCCTAACTATGGCTACACCTTC; CDR3 protein: CATLGTAPNYGYTF
V gene: TRBV9; J gene: TRBJ2-1; D gene: TRBD2; clone size: once; CDR3 DNA: TGTGCCAGCAGCGTAGAGAGCGGGAGGGCCGGAGAGCAGTTCTTC; CDR3 protein: CASSVESGRAGEQFF
V gene: TRBV7-2; J gene: TRBJ1-5; D gene: NA; clone size: once; CDR3 DNA: TGTGCCAGCAGCTTAGACAGGGATAGTAATCAGCCCCAGCATTTT; CDR3 protein: CASSLDRDSNQPQHF
V gene: TRBV5-4; J gene: TRBJ2-5; D gene: NA; clone size: NA; CDR3 DNA: TGTGCCAGCGGAGGGAGAAACGAGGAGACCCAGTACTTC; CDR3 protein: CASGGRNEETQYF
V gene: TRBV7-3; J gene: TRBJ2-7; D gene: TRBD2; clone size: NA; CDR3 DNA: TGTGCCAGCAGCCCGGGACTAGCACACTACGAGCAGTACTTC; CDR3 protein: CASSPGLAHYEQYF
V gene: TRBV5-1; J gene: TRBJ2-5; D gene: TRBD2; clone size: NA; CDR3 DNA: TGCGCCAGCAGCTTGGCCGTAGCGGGGTTTGAGACCCAGTACTTC; CDR3 protein: CASSLAVAGFETQYF
V gene: TRBV7-9; J gene: TRBJ2-7; D gene: NA; clone size: NA; CDR3 DNA: TGTGCCAGCAGCTTAGGGGGGACCAAGGCCGTCGAGCAGTACTTC; CDR3 protein: CASSLGGTKAVEQYF
V gene: TRBV28; J gene: TRBJ1-2; D gene: NA; clone size: few; CDR3 DNA: TGTGCCAGTTTTTCCCGATATGGCTACACCTTC; CDR3 protein: CASFSRYGYTF
V gene: TRBV6-1; J gene: TRBJ1-1; D gene: NA; clone size: NA; CDR3 DNA: TGTGCCAGCAGTGAAAGGGGATTCCGGGAAGCTTTCTTT; CDR3 protein: CASSERGFREAFF
V gene: TRBV5-8; J gene: TRBJ2-5; D gene: NA; clone size: NA; CDR3 DNA: TGTGCCGCAACCAAACGGACGTTGCAAGAGACCCAGTACTTC; CDR3 protein: CAATKRTLQETQYF
V gene: TRBV4-1; J gene: TRBJ2-7; D gene: NA; clone size: NA; CDR3 DNA: TGCGCCAGCAGCCAAGTGGTGAGACAGCCATACGAGCAGTACTTC; CDR3 protein: CASSQVVRQPYEQYF
V gene: TRBV5-8; J gene: TRBJ2-1; D gene: NA; clone size: NA; CDR3 DNA: TGTGCCAGCAGCTTGGCCAAAACGGCCAGCTCCTACAATGAGCAGTTCTTC; CDR3 protein: CASSLAKTASSYNEQFF
V gene: TRBV28; J gene: TRBJ2-3; D gene: NA; clone size: NA; CDR3 DNA: TGTGCCAGCAGTACCTCTAGCGTTTCGCAGTATTTT; CDR3 protein: CASSTSSVSQYF
V gene: TRBV27; J gene: TRBJ2-5; D gene: NA; clone size: NA; CDR3 DNA: TGTGCCAGCAGTTCCTGGACGAGGAGGGAGACCCAGTACTTC; CDR3 protein: CASSSWTRRETQYF
V gene: TRBV19; J gene: TRBJ2-6; D gene: TRBD2; clone size: few; CDR3 DNA: TGTGCCAGTAGTATCCCTCTAGGCCGGCGGGGGGCATCCTCTGGGGCCAACGTCCTGACTTTC; CDR3 protein: CASSIPLGRRGASSGANVLTF
V gene: TRBV6-6; J gene: TRBJ2-1; D gene: NA; clone size: NA; CDR3 DNA: TGTGCCAGCATCGAGGGGATGGGTACCTACAATGAGCAGTTCTTC; CDR3 protein: CASIEGMGTYNEQFF
V gene: TRBV6-1; J gene: TRBJ1-2; D gene: NA; clone size: NA; CDR3 DNA: TGTGCCAGCAGTGAAATTGGTAGTGGGTATGGCTACACCTTC; CDR3 protein: CASSEIGSGYGYTF
V gene: TRBV2; J gene: TRBJ2-7; D gene: TRBD1; clone size: NA; CDR3 DNA: TGTGCCAGCAGTGAGGACAGGGGGCGGTACGAGCAGTACTTC; CDR3 protein: CASSEDRGRYEQYF
V gene: TRBV18; J gene: TRBJ2-3; D gene: NA; clone size: NA; CDR3 DNA: TGTGCCAGCTCCCGACTAGGGATCGGCACAGATACGCAGTATTTT; CDR3 protein: CASSRLGIGTDTQYF
V gene: TRBV19; J gene: TRBJ1-2; D gene: TRBD1; clone size: NA; CDR3 DNA: TGTGCCACACAGGGACAGGGAGGCTATGGCTACACCTTC; CDR3 protein: CATQGQGGYGYTF
V gene: TRBV7-2; J gene: TRBJ2-5; D gene: NA; clone size: NA; CDR3 DNA: TGTGCCAGCAGCTTATCAGGAGGGGCAATACCAGAGACCCAGTACTTC; CDR3 protein: CASSLSGGAIPETQYF
V gene: TRBV28; J gene: TRBJ1-6; D gene: NA; clone size: once; CDR3 DNA: TGTGCCAGCAGTTTAGGGGGGAATGAGGGTTCACCCCTCCACTTT; CDR3 protein: CASSLGGNEGSPLHF
V gene: TRBV6-5; J gene: TRBJ2-1; D gene: NA; clone size: NA; CDR3 DNA: TGTGCCAGCAGAGTAGACACCTACAATGAGCAGTTCTTC; CDR3 protein: CASRVDTYNEQFF
V gene: TRBV29-1; J gene: TRBJ2-7; D gene: TRBD1; clone size: NA; CDR3 DNA: TGCAGCGCCCGGGGACAGAACTACGAGCAGTACTTC; CDR3 protein: CSARGQNYEQYF
V gene: TRBV7-6; J gene: TRBJ2-7; D gene: NA; clone size: NA; CDR3 DNA: TGTGCCAGCAGCTCACCCGTCCCCACAGGAGGCTACGAGCAGTACTTC; CDR3 protein: CASSSPVPTGGYEQYF
V gene: TRBV5-4; J gene: TRBJ2-7; D gene: TRBD2; clone size: NA; CDR3 DNA: TGTGCCAGCAGCTCTCCAGGACTAGCGGGAGGGGCCCACGAGCAGTACTTC; CDR3 protein: CASSSPGLAGGAHEQYF
V gene: TRBV30; J gene: TRBJ1-2; D gene: NA; clone size: NA; CDR3 DNA: TGTGCCTGGAGTAGGGGGTATGGCTACACCTTC; CDR3 protein: CAWSRGYGYTF
V gene: TRBV27; J gene: TRBJ2-7; D gene: TRBD1; clone size: NA; CDR3 DNA: TGTGCCAGCAGTCCTTGGACAGGGGGTTCTTACGAGCAGTACTTC; CDR3 protein: CASSPWTGGSYEQYF
V gene: TRBV5-4; J gene: TRBJ2-3; D gene: TRBD1; clone size: few; CDR3 DNA: TGTGCCAGCAGTTATGGACAGGGGGCAGATACGCAGTATTTT; CDR3 protein: CASSYGQGADTQYF
V gene: TRBV5-1; J gene: TRBJ1-5; D gene: TRBD1; clone size: NA; CDR3 DNA: TGCGCCAGCAGCTTGGGACAGGGAGGGAGCAATCAGCCCCAGCATTTT; CDR3 protein: CASSLGQGGSNQPQHF
V gene: TRBV30; J gene: TRBJ2-7; D gene: TRBD1; clone size: once; CDR3 DNA: TGTGCCTGGAGTCCTACGGACAGGGTCCACGAGCAGTACTTC; CDR3 protein: CAWSPTDRVHEQYF
V gene: TRBV7-2; J gene: TRBJ2-5; D gene: NA; clone size: NA; CDR3 DNA: TGTGCCAGCAGCTTAGGAGGGGCTACGGAGACCCAGTACTTC; CDR3 protein: CASSLGGATETQYF
V gene: TRBV18; J gene: TRBJ1-1; D gene: TRBD1; clone size: few; CDR3 DNA: TGTGCCAGCTCACCCGGACAGGGCACTGAAGCTTTCTTT; CDR3 protein: CASSPGQGTEAFF
V gene: TRBV28; J gene: TRBJ2-7; D gene: TRBD2; clone size: once; CDR3 DNA: TGTGCCAGCGTTCGTATTCAGGGAGGGCCCAACTACGAGCAGTACTTC; CDR3 protein: CASVRIQGGPNYEQYF